This T cell receptor (beta chain) was sequenced during a study of blood T cell repertoires in COVID-19. Study-wide context: Nucleic acid was either cDNA or gDNA, and it came from T cells, B-cell-depleted T cells, or PBMCs.

The CDR3 is made up of 16 amino acids. Germline V gene sequence: CDR1 LNHDA, CDR2 SQIVND (reference sequence). With 5 bases clipped from V and 7 bases from J, the junction kept 10 bases outside the gene matches. Assay: immunoSEQ multiplex PCR; the TCRdb copy retains only in-frame clones and omits some. The sample yields about 270,000 clones, more than 65% seen once. Specimen: peripheral blood. This sequence joins TRBV19 and TRBJ2-1; 11 bases align to TRBD1. The sequence came from a woman aged 18-29 years with acute or convalescent COVID-19. The CDR3 reads CASSPLGTGGWNEQFF. CDR3 sequence (DNA): TGTGCCAGTAGTCCCCTGGGGACAGGGGGTTGGAATGAGCAGTTCTTC. Together with reference TRBV19 and TRBJ2-1, the CDR3 gives the full variable domain: DGGITQSPKYLFRKEGQNVTLSCEQNLNHDAMYWYRQDPGQGLRLIYYSQIVNDFQKGDIAEGYSVSREKKESFPLTVTSAQKNPTAFYLCASSPLGTGGWNEQFFGPGTRLTVL.